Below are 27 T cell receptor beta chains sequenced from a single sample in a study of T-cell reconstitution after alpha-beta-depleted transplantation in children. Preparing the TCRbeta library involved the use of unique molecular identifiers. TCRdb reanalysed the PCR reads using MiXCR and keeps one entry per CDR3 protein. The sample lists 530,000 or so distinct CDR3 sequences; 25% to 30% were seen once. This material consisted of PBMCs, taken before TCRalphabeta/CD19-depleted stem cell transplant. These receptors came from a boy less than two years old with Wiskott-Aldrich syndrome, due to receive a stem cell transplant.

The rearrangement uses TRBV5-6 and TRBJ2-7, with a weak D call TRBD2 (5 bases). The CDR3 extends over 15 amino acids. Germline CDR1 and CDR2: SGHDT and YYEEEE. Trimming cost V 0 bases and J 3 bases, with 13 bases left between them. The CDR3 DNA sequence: TGTGCCAGCAGCTTGGAGGCTAGCAGTTTCTACGAGCAGTACTTC. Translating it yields CASSLEASSFYEQYF. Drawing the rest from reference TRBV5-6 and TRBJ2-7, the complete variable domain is DAGVTQSPTHLIKTRGQQVTLRCSPKSGHDTVSWYQQALGQGPQFIFQYYEEEERQRGNFPDRFSGHQFPNYSSELNVNALLLGDSALYLCASSLEASSFYEQYFGPGTRLTVT.

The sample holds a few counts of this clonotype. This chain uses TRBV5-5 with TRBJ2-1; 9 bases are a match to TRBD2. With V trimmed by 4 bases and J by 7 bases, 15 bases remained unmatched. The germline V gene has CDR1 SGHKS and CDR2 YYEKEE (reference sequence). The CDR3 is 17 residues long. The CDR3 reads CASSNRGTSRLINEQFF. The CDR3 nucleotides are TGTGCCAGCAGCAACCGAGGGACTAGCCGGCTCATAAATGAGCAGTTCTTC.

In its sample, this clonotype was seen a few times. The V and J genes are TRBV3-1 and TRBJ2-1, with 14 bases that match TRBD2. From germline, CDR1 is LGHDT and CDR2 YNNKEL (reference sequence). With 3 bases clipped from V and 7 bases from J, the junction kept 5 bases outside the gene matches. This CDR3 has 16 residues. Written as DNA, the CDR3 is TGTGCCAGCAGCCACTACGGGACTAGCGGGAGAAATGAGCAGTTCTTC. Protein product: CASSHYGTSGRNEQFF.

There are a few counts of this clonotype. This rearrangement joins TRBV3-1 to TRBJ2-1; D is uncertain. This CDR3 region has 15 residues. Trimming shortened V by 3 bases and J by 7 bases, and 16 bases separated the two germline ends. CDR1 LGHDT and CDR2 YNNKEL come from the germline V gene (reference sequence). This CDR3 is CASSHDRQVGNEQFF. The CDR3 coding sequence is TGTGCCAGCAGCCACGACCGGCAGGTAGGAAATGAGCAGTTCTTC.

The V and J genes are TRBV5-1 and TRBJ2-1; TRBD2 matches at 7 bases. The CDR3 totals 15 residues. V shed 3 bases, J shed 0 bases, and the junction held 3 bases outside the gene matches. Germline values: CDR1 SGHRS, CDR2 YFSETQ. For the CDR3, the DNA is TGCGCCAGCAGCTGGGGGAGGGGCTCCTACAATGAGCAGTTCTTC. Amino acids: CASSWGRGSYNEQFF.

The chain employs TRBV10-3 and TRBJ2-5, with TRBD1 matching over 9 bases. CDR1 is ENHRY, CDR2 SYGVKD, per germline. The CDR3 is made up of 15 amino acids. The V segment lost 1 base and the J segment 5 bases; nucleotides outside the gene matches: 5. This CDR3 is CAISELQGARETQYF. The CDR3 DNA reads TGTGCCATCAGTGAGTTACAGGGGGCGAGGGAGACCCAGTACTTC.

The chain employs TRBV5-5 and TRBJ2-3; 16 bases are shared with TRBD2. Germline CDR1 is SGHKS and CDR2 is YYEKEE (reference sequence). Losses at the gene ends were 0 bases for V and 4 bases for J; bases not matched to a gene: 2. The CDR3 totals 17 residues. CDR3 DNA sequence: TGTGCCAGCAGCTTGGAGGGACTAGCGGGGGGGGCAGATACGCAGTATTTT. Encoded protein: CASSLEGLAGGADTQYF.

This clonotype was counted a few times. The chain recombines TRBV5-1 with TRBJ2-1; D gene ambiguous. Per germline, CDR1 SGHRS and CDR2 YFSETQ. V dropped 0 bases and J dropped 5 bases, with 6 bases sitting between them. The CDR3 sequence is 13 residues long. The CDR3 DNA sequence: TGCGCCAGCAGCTTGGGAATCCACAATGAGCAGTTCTTC. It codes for CASSLGIHNEQFF.

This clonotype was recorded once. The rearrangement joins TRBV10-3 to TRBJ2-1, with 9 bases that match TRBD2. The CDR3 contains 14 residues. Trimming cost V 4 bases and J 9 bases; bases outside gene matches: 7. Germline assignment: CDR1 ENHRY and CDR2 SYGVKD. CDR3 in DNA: TGTGCCATCAGTGCCGGGACTAGCTTGAGTGAGCAGTTCTTC. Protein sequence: CAISAGTSLSEQFF.

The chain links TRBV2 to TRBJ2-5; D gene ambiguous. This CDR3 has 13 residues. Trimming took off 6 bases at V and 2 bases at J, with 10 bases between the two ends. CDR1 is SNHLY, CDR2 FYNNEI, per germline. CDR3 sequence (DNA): TGTGCCAGCAGCGCGGACGGGCAAGAGACCCAGTACTTC. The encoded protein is CASSADGQETQYF.

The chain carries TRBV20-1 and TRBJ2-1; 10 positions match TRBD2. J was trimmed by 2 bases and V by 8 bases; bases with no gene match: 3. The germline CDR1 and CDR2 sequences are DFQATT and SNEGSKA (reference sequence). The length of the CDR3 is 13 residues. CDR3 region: CSHSGRTYNEQFF. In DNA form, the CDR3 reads TGCAGTCATAGCGGGAGGACCTACAATGAGCAGTTCTTC.

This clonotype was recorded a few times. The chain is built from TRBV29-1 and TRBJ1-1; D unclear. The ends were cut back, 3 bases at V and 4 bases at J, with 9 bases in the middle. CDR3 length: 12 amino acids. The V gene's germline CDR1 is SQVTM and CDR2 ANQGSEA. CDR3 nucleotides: TGCAGCGTTGAGATCCCAGGCACTGAAGCTTTCTTT. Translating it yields CSVEIPGTEAFF.

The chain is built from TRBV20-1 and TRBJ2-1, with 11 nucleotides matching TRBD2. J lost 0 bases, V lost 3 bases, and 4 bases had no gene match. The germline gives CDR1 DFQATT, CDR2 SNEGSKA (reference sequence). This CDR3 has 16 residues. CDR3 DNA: TGCAGTGCTAGCCCTAGCGGGGGGAGCTCCTACAATGAGCAGTTCTTC. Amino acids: CSASPSGGSSYNEQFF.

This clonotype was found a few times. The DNA for the CDR3 is TGCAGTGCAGGGGGGGCTAATGAAAAACTGTTTTTT. Translated, it gives CSAGGANEKLFF. This chain joins TRBV20-1 and TRBJ1-4; D possibly corresponds to TRBD1 (6 bases). The CDR3 totals 12 residues. V shed 6 bases and J shed 3 bases, with 8 bases lying between them. From germline, CDR1 is DFQATT and CDR2 SNEGSKA (reference sequence).

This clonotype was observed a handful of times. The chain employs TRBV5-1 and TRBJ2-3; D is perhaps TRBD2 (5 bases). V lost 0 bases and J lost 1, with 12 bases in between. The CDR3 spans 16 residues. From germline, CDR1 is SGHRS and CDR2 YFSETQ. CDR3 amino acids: CASSLGASRGTDTQYF. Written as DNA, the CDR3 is TGCGCCAGCAGCTTGGGTGCTAGCCGCGGCACAGATACGCAGTATTTT.

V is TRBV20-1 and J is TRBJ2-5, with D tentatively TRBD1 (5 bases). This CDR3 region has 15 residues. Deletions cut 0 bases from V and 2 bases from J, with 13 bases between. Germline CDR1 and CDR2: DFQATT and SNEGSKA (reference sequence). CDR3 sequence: CSARDRKGSQETQYF. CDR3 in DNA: TGCAGTGCTAGAGATCGGAAGGGGTCTCAAGAGACCCAGTACTTC.

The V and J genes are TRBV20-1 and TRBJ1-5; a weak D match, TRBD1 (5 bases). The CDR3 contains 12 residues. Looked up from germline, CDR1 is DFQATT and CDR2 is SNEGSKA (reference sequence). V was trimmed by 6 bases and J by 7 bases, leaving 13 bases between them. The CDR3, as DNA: TGCAGTGCCGGGGGGGTAGGCCAGCCCCAGCATTTT. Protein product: CSAGGVGQPQHF.

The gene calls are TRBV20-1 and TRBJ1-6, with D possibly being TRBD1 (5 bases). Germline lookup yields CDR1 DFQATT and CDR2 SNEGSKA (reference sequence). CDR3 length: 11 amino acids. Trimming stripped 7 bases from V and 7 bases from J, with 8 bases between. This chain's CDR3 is CSVGLNSPLHF. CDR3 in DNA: TGCAGTGTGGGGCTCAATTCACCCCTCCACTTT.

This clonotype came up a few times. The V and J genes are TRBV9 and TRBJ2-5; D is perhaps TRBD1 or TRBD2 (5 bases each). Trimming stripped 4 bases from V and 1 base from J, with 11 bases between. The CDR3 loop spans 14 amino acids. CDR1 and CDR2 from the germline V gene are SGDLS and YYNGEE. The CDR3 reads CASSPRDGQETQYF. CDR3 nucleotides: TGTGCCAGCAGCCCAAGGGACGGCCAAGAGACCCAGTACTTC.

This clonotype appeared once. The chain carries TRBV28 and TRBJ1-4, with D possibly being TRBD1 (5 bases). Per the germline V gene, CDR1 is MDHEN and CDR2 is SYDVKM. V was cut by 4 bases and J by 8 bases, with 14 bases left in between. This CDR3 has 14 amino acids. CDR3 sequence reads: CASSSGTLEEKLFF. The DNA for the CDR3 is TGTGCCAGCAGTTCAGGGACCCTAGAGGAAAAACTGTTTTTT.

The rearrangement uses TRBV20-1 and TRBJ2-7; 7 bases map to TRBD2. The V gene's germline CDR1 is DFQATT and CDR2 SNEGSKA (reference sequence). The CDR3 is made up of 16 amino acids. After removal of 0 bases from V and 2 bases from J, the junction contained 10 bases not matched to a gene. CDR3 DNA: TGCAGTGCTAGAGATCAGGCGGGAGAGTCACCCTACGAGCAGTACTTC. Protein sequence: CSARDQAGESPYEQYF.

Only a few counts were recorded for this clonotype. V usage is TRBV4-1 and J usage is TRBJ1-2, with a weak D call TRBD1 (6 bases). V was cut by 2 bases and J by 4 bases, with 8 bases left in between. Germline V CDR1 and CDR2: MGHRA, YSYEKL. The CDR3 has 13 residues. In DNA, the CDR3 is TGCGCCAGCAGCCAAACGACAGGCTATGGCTACACCTTC. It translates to CASSQTTGYGYTF.

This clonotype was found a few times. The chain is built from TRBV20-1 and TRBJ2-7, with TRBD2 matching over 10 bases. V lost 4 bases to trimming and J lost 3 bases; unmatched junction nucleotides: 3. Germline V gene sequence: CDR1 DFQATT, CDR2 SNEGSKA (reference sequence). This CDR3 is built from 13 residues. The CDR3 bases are TGCAGTGCTACGGGACTAGCGATCTACGAGCAGTACTTC. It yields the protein CSATGLAIYEQYF.

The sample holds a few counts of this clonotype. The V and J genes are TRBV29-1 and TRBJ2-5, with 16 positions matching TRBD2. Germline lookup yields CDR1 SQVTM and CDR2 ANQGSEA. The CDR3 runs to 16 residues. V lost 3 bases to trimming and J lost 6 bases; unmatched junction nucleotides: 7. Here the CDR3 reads CSVEGLAGGPGQTQYF. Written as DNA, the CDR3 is TGCAGCGTTGAGGGACTAGCGGGAGGGCCCGGGCAGACCCAGTACTTC.

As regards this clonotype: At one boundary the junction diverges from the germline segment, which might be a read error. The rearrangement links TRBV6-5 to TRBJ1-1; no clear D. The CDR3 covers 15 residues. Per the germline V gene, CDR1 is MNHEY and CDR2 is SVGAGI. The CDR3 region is CASSYVGIVNTEAFF. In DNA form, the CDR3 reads TGTGCCAGCAGTTATGTTGGGATAGTGAATACTGAAGCTTTCTTT.

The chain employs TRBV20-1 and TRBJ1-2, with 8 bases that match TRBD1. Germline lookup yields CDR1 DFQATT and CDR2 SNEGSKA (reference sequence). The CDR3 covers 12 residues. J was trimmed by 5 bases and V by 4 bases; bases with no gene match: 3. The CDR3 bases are TGCAGTGCTACTCGACAGGGGTATGGCTACACCTTC. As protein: CSATRQGYGYTF.

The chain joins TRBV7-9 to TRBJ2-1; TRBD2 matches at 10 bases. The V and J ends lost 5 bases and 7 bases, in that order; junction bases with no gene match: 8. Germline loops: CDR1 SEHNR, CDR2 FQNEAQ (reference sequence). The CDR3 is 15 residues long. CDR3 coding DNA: TGTGCCAGCAGCCCAAGCGGGAGGGAAGGAAATGAGCAGTTCTTC. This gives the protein CASSPSGREGNEQFF. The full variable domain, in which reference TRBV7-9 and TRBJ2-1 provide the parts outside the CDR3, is DTGVSQNPRHKITKRGQNVTFRCDPISEHNRLYWYRQTLGQGPEFLTYFQNEAQLEKSRLLSDRFSAERPKGSFSTLEIQRTEQGDSAMYLCASSPSGREGNEQFFGPGTRLTVL.